This entry lists 2 T cell receptor beta chains sequenced from one sample in a study of cytomegalovirus exposure and HLA in healthy donors. Primers: 60 Vbeta forward and 13 Jbeta reverse. Sequencing was performed with immunoSEQ multiplex PCR; in TCRdb, only in-frame clones are kept and a portion is missing. The sample includes 65,000 to 95,000 clones, 78% of them seen just once. Sequencing was done on a sample of PBMCs. These receptor sequences come from a male donor in good health and CMV-seropositive.

This chain connects TRBV19 to TRBJ1-2; TRBD1 aligns across 7 bases. V was clipped by 5 bases and J by 5 bases; unmatched bases: 8. This CDR3 comprises 14 residues. Looked up from germline, CDR1 is LNHDA and CDR2 is SQIVND (reference sequence). The CDR3 protein is CASSPTQGSYGYTF. DNA of the CDR3: TGTGCCAGTAGTCCGACACAGGGGAGTTATGGCTACACCTTC.

Only a few counts were recorded for this clone. The chain couples TRBV4-3 to TRBJ1-4; the D gene is possibly TRBD1 (5 bases). The CDR3 covers 16 residues. The V end lost 2 bases, the J end lost 0 bases, and 10 bases lay between the germline ends. The germline V gene encodes CDR1 LGHNA and CDR2 YSLEER. CDR3 DNA sequence: TGCGCCAGCAGCCAACGCGGGGGGACAACTAATGAAAAACTGTTTTTT. Protein: CASSQRGGTTNEKLFF.